This entry lists 32 T cell receptor beta chains sequenced from one sample in a study of blood T cell repertoires in COVID-19. Data came from immunoSEQ multiplex PCR; TCRdb stores just in-frame clones and leaves some out. This table has tens of thousands of clones, around nine tenths appearing once. Sequencing used peripheral blood. Receptor source: a woman in her seventies with acute or convalescent COVID-19.

V usage is TRBV3-1 (or the pseudogene TRBV3-2) and J usage is TRBJ2-5; the D gene is possibly TRBD2 (5 bases). The CDR3 loop spans 14 amino acids. V lost 2 bases, J lost 5 bases, and 12 bases lay in between. Germline CDR1 reads LGHDT; CDR2 reads YNNKEL (reference sequence). In nucleotides, the CDR3 is TGTGCCAGCAGCCAACCATCCCGCGGGGAGACCCAGTACTTC. Its protein is CASSQPSRGETQYF.

This clone was recorded once. The chain employs TRBV4-1 and TRBJ2-3; TRBD1 aligns across 8 bases. Per the germline V gene, CDR1 is MGHRA and CDR2 is YSYEKL. This CDR3 has 17 amino acids. The junction had 10 bases not matched to a gene; V was cut back by 0 bases and J by 5 bases. CDR3 sequence (DNA): TGCGCCAGCAGCCAAGAGCCCTCCCGGACAGGGCGAGATACGCAGTATTTT. It yields the protein CASSQEPSRTGRDTQYF.

The sample holds a few counts of this clone. The genes are TRBV19 and TRBJ1-5; TRBD1 is a possible D gene (6 bases). The CDR3 is 14 amino acids. With 5 bases removed from V and 3 bases from J, the gap between germline ends came to 11 bases. Germline CDR1 LNHDA, CDR2 SQIVND (reference sequence). The DNA for the CDR3 is TGTGCCAGTAGTGTGGACAGCGCCAATCAGCCCCAGCATTTT. Residues: CASSVDSANQPQHF.

This clone was seen only a few times. The chain uses TRBV28 and TRBJ1-1; D is possibly TRBD1 (6 bases). Germline CDR1 MDHEN, CDR2 SYDVKM. With 4 bases removed from V and 1 base from J, the gap between germline ends came to 16 bases. This CDR3 has 16 amino acids. Here the CDR3 reads CASSSNREPRNTEAFF. The CDR3 coding sequence is TGTGCCAGCAGTTCGAACAGGGAGCCCCGGAACACTGAAGCTTTCTTT. The variable domain in full, with the rest retrieved from reference TRBV28 and TRBJ1-1, is DVKVTQSSRYLVKRTGEKVFLECVQDMDHENMFWYRQDPGLGLRLIYFSYDVKMKEKGDIPEGYSVSREKKERFSLILESASTNQTSMYLCASSSNREPRNTEAFFGQGTRLTVV.

This clone was counted between two and nine times. CDR3 sequence: CASSSGGAGNTIYF. As DNA, the CDR3 is TGTGCCAGCAGTTCCGGCGGGGCAGGAAACACCATATATTTT. The V gene is TRBV27, the J gene TRBJ1-3, with D possibly matching TRBD1 (5 bases). Trimming removed 4 bases at V and 4 bases at J, with 11 bases between. This CDR3 comprises 14 residues. The germline V gene encodes CDR1 MNHEY and CDR2 SMNVEV (reference sequence).

The chain recombines TRBV10-2 with TRBJ1-6, with TRBD1 matching over 7 bases. In germline, CDR1 is WSHSY, CDR2 SAAADI. This CDR3 contains 14 residues. V shed 5 bases and J 7 bases; nucleotides not matched to a gene: 5. The CDR3 protein is CASSWDSSNSPLHF. The CDR3 DNA reads as TGCGCCAGCAGTTGGGACAGCAGCAATTCACCCCTCCACTTT.

The chain employs TRBV3-1 (or the pseudogene TRBV3-2) and TRBJ2-3; 8 bases match TRBD2. J lost 4 bases, V lost 5 bases, and 11 bases had no gene match. This CDR3 has 16 residues. Germline V lookup: CDR1 LGHDT, CDR2 YNNKEL (reference sequence). CDR3: CASSKRREGPADTQYF. Here the CDR3 DNA reads TGTGCCAGCAGCAAACGACGGGAGGGCCCCGCAGATACGCAGTATTTT.

This clone appeared a few times. The gene calls are TRBV28 and TRBJ1-1; TRBD1 agrees at 7 bases. The germline CDR1 and CDR2 sequences are MDHEN and SYDVKM. The J segment lost 9 bases and the V segment lost 6 bases, leaving 13 bases of the junction unmatched. CDR3 length: 14 residues. CDR3 sequence reads: CASSKQGIREKAFF. The CDR3 nucleotides read TGTGCCAGCAGCAAACAGGGGATTCGGGAAAAAGCTTTCTTT.

This clone was seen once. The chain combines TRBV9 with TRBJ2-2; 9 bases align to TRBD2. V was pared by 5 bases and J by 6 bases, with 8 bases of the junction left unmatched. This CDR3 contains 15 residues. In germline, CDR1 is SGDLS, CDR2 YYNGEE. DNA for the CDR3: TGTGCCAGCAGACCGGGACTAGCTTCCTCCGGGGAGCTGTTTTTT. Translation gives CASRPGLASSGELFF.

This sequence joins TRBV11-2 and TRBJ2-1; 7 bases are a match to TRBD1. CDR3 length: 15 residues. Losses at the gene ends were 5 bases for V and 8 bases for J; bases not matched to a gene: 12. CDR1 and CDR2 (germline): SGHAT, FQNNGV. The CDR3 here is CASSPWDSPLDEQFF. CDR3 sequence (DNA): TGTGCCAGCAGCCCCTGGGACAGTCCACTCGATGAGCAGTTCTTC.

The V and J genes are TRBV5-1 and TRBJ1-2; 8 bases are shared with TRBD1. Germline lookup yields CDR1 SGHRS and CDR2 YFSETQ. J lost 4 bases, V lost 0 bases, and 5 bases had no gene match. The CDR3 consists of 15 residues. CDR3 coding DNA: TGCGCCAGCAGCTTGGGGTCAGGGGGCGCCTATGGCTACACCTTC. Translation gives CASSLGSGGAYGYTF. The variable domain in full, completed from reference TRBV5-1 and TRBJ1-2, reads KAGVTQTPRYLIKTRGQQVTLSCSPISGHRSVSWYQQTPGQGLQFLFEYFSETQRNKGNFPGRFSGRQFSNSRSEMNVSTLELGDSALYLCASSLGSGGAYGYTFGSGTRLTVV.

The chain joins TRBV19 to TRBJ2-5; D not certain. This CDR3 is 11 amino acids long. CDR1 is LNHDA, CDR2 SQIVND, per germline (reference sequence). V lost 4 bases and J 4 bases, leaving 4 bases between the germline ends. The CDR3 loop is CASSNSETQYF. DNA for the CDR3: TGTGCCAGTAGTAACTCAGAGACCCAGTACTTC.

The chain recombines TRBV5-1 with TRBJ2-7; 13 positions match TRBD2. V dropped 4 bases and J dropped 5; count of bases not matched to a gene: 6. From germline, CDR1 is SGHRS and CDR2 YFSETQ. The CDR3 sequence is 15 residues long. This chain's CDR3 is CASSLMGLAGHEQYF. CDR3 DNA sequence: TGCGCCAGCAGCCTGATGGGACTAGCGGGGCACGAGCAGTACTTC.

The chain is built from TRBV21-1 and TRBJ2-2; the listed D gene, TRBD2, was not tested against the DNA. TRBV21-1 is tagged as a pseudogene. This CDR3 has 15 residues. The CDR3 reads CASSPLPGSPGELFF. In nucleotides, the CDR3 is TGTGCCAGCAGTCCTCTCCCGGGGAGTCCCGGGGAGCTGTTTTTT.

DNA for the CDR3: TGTGCCAGCAGCTTTGGGACAGGGGCTAGCACAGATACGCAGTATTTT. Translating gives CASSFGTGASTDTQYF. This sequence joins TRBV7-2 and TRBJ2-3; 10 nucleotides agree with TRBD1. V shed 3 bases, J shed 0 bases, and the junction held 3 bases outside the gene matches. This CDR3 is 16 amino acids long. The germline CDR1 and CDR2 sequences are SGHTA and FQGNSA.

The rearrangement uses TRBV2 and TRBJ1-1; D is ambiguous. Germline assignment: CDR1 SNHLY and CDR2 FYNNEI. This CDR3 region has 11 residues. Trimming shortened V by 6 bases and J by 7 bases, and 9 bases separated the two germline ends. CDR3 amino acids: CASRRHSEAFF. The CDR3 coding sequence is TGTGCCAGCAGAAGGCACAGTGAAGCTTTCTTT.

V gene TRBV29-1 combines with J gene TRBJ2-2; 8 nucleotides agree with TRBD1. This CDR3 comprises 13 residues. Germline values: CDR1 SQVTM, CDR2 ANQGSEA. The V segment lost 4 bases and the J segment 5 bases; nucleotides outside the gene matches: 3. The CDR3 nucleotides read TGCAGCGTTGCCAGGACAGGGACCGGGGAGCTGTTTTTT. Translated, it gives CSVARTGTGELFF.

V usage is TRBV9 and J usage is TRBJ2-5; 8 bases agree with TRBD1. From germline, CDR1 is SGDLS and CDR2 YYNGEE. V gave up 3 bases and J gave up 5 bases; unmatched junction bases: 9. There are 15 residues in the CDR3. For the CDR3, the DNA is TGTGCCAGCAGCGCTATACCGGACAGGGTTGAGACCCAGTACTTC. Translating gives CASSAIPDRVETQYF.

V is TRBV6-5 and J is TRBJ1-6; possible D gene TRBD1, 5 bases. The CDR3 runs to 15 residues. Trimming stripped 6 bases from V and 9 bases from J, with 18 bases between. The V gene's germline CDR1 is MNHEY and CDR2 SVGAGI. CDR3 DNA sequence: TGTGCCAGCAGCGCTACGGACGGGGGAAGTTCACCCCTCCACTTT. This encodes CASSATDGGSSPLHF.

The CDR3 here is CSASGRSNEKLFF. The DNA for the CDR3 is TGCAGTGCTAGTGGCAGGTCTAATGAAAAACTGTTTTTT. The chain uses TRBV20-1 and TRBJ1-4, with D hard to call. The germline gives CDR1 DFQATT, CDR2 SNEGSKA (reference sequence). The V gene lost 3 bases and the J gene lost 3 bases, with 8 bases spanning the gap. The CDR3 length is 13 residues.

V is TRBV28 and J is TRBJ1-2; TRBD1 matches at 7 bases. Germline V lookup: CDR1 MDHEN, CDR2 SYDVKM. CDR3 size: 13 residues. The J segment lost 9 bases and the V segment lost 1 base, leaving 5 bases of the junction unmatched. Written as DNA, the CDR3 is TGTGCCAGCAGTTTATTGAGGGGGCAGAGCTACACCTTC. It yields the protein CASSLLRGQSYTF.

V gene TRBV24-1 combines with J gene TRBJ1-2; TRBD1 is a possible D gene (5 bases). V was shortened by 0 bases and J by 6 bases, with 10 bases between the two germline ends. CDR3 length equals 14 residues. Germline CDR1 is KGHDR and CDR2 is SFDVKD. The CDR3 sequence: CATSDLGREDGYTF. The CDR3 nucleotides read TGTGCCACCAGTGATTTGGGCAGGGAGGATGGCTACACCTTC.

This rearrangement joins TRBV6-5 to TRBJ2-7, with D possibly being TRBD2 (6 bases). From germline, CDR1 is MNHEY and CDR2 SVGAGI. The CDR3 covers 14 residues. Trimming removed 5 bases from V and 5 bases from J, with 16 bases in between. The CDR3 here is CASSRLDGEHEQYF. The CDR3, as DNA: TGTGCCAGCAGTAGACTAGATGGGGAGCACGAGCAGTACTTC.

The rearrangement uses TRBV6-5 and TRBJ1-5, with D possibly matching TRBD1 (5 bases). V lost 6 bases and J 0 bases, leaving 9 bases between the germline ends. The CDR3 has 14 amino acids. Looked up from germline, CDR1 is MNHEY and CDR2 is SVGAGI. DNA for the CDR3: TGTGCCAGCAGATTAGACAGTAGCAATCAGCCCCAGCATTTT. This sequence encodes CASRLDSSNQPQHF.

The rearrangement joins TRBV28 to TRBJ2-7; D may be TRBD2 (5 bases). The CDR3 totals 12 residues. V lost 2 bases and J 6 bases, leaving 8 bases between the germline ends. Germline V gene data show CDR1 as MDHEN and CDR2 as SYDVKM. The CDR3 coding sequence is TGTGCCAGCAGTTTACCAGGAGGCGAGCAGTACGTC. Its protein product is CASSLPGGEQYV.

The chain joins TRBV6-1 to TRBJ1-5, with D possibly TRBD1 on 5 matching bases. The germline V gene has CDR1 MNHNS and CDR2 SASEGT. Trimming took 4 bases from V and 5 from J, leaving 18 bases between them. The CDR3 extends over 16 amino acids. The CDR3 region is CASSGGTGRLDQPQHF. CDR3 DNA: TGTGCCAGCAGTGGGGGCACTGGTAGGTTGGATCAGCCCCAGCATTTT.

The chain couples TRBV21-1 to TRBJ2-3; the D segment call TRBD2 is taken from the table without a DNA check. TRBV21-1 is assigned pseudogene status. This CDR3 spans 14 amino acids. The DNA for the CDR3 is TGTGCCGCGGGCGGCCGGGGGGGCACAGATACGCAGTATTTT. Its protein is CAAGGRGGTDTQYF.

The chain joins TRBV19 to TRBJ2-7; 9 positions agree with TRBD1. CDR3 length: 15 residues. Unmatched junction bases numbered 10, after V lost 5 bases and J lost 5 bases. Germline V gives CDR1 LNHDA, CDR2 SQIVND (reference sequence). As DNA, the CDR3 is TGTGCCAGTAGTTCGCGTGGGACAGGGAAGGACGAGCAGTACTTC. This sequence encodes CASSSRGTGKDEQYF. Filled out from reference TRBV19 and TRBJ2-7, the complete variable domain reads DGGITQSPKYLFRKEGQNVTLSCEQNLNHDAMYWYRQDPGQGLRLIYYSQIVNDFQKGDIAEGYSVSREKKESFPLTVTSAQKNPTAFYLCASSSRGTGKDEQYFGPGTRLTVT.

This chain uses TRBV3-1 (or the pseudogene TRBV3-2) with TRBJ2-2; D is perhaps TRBD2 (6 bases). The CDR3 runs 15 residues. Germline V gene data show CDR1 as LGHDT and CDR2 as YNNKEL (reference sequence). Trimming took off 1 base at V and 8 bases at J, with 14 bases between the two ends. CDR3 in amino acids: CASSQAIGGSGELFF. CDR3 nucleotide sequence: TGTGCCAGCAGCCAAGCGATTGGAGGGAGTGGGGAGCTGTTTTTT.

The rearrangement links TRBV27 to TRBJ2-7; possible D gene TRBD2, 7 bases. The CDR3 length is 14 residues. CDR1 and CDR2 from the germline V gene are MNHEY and SMNVEV (reference sequence). The germline V and J ends were trimmed by 6 bases and 6 bases, with 18 bases remaining between them. CDR3 sequence (DNA): TGTGCCAGCAGCCGGGGGGCGGGAGATCGCGAGCAGTACTTC. This codes for CASSRGAGDREQYF.

The CDR3 DNA sequence: TGTGCCAGCAGTTTTGGCCAGGGTAATGAAAAACTGTTTTTT. It is translated as CASSFGQGNEKLFF. The rearrangement uses TRBV28 and TRBJ1-4; D may be TRBD1 (5 bases). Germline V gene lookup returns CDR1 MDHEN and CDR2 SYDVKM. Trimming removed 3 bases at V and 4 bases at J, with 9 bases between. The CDR3 runs to 14 residues.

The chain recombines TRBV5-1 with TRBJ1-2; 11 positions match TRBD1. This CDR3 contains 17 residues. Germline-derived CDR1 and CDR2 are SGHRS and YFSETQ. The V gene end was trimmed by 0 bases and the J gene end by 4 bases; junction bases not matched to a gene: 8. CDR3: CASSLGFGQGASYGYTF. Here the CDR3 DNA reads TGCGCCAGCAGCTTGGGATTCGGACAGGGGGCGAGCTATGGCTACACCTTC.